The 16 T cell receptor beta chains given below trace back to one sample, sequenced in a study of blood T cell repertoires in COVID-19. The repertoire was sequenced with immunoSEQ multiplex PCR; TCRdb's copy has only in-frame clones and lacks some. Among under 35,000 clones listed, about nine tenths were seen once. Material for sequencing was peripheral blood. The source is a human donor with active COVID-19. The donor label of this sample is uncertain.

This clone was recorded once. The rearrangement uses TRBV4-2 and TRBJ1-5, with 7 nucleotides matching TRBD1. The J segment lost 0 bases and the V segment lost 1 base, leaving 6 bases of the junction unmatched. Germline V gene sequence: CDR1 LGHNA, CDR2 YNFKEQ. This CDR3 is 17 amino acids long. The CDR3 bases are TGTGCCAGCAGCCAAGTGGATAGGGGGCGTAGCAATCAGCCCCAGCATTTT. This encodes CASSQVDRGRSNQPQHF.

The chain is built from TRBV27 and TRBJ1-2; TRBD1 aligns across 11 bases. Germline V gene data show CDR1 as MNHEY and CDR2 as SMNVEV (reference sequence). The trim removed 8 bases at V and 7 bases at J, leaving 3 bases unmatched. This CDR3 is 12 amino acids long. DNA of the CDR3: TGTGCCAGCGGACAGGGGGCTTCTGGCTACACCTTC. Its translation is CASGQGASGYTF.

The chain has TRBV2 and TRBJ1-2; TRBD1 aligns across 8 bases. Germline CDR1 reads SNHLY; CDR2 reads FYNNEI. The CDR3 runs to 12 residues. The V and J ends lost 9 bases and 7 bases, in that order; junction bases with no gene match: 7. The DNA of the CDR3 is TGTGCCAGGGCAGGGGGCGCATTTGGCTACACCTTC. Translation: CARAGGAFGYTF. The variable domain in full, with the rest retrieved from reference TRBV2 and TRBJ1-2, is EPEVTQTPSHQVTQMGQEVILRCVPISNHLYFYWYRQILGQKVEFLVSFYNNEISEKSEIFDDQFSVERPDGSNFTLKIRSTKLEDSAMYFCARAGGAFGYTFGSGTRLTVV.

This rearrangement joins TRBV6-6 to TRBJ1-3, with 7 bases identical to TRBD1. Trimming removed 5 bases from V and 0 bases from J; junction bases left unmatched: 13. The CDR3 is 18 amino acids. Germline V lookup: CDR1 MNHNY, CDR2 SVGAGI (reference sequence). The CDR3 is CASSPQDPGGYSGNTIYF. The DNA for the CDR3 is TGTGCCAGCAGTCCCCAGGATCCAGGGGGGTACTCTGGAAACACCATATATTTT.

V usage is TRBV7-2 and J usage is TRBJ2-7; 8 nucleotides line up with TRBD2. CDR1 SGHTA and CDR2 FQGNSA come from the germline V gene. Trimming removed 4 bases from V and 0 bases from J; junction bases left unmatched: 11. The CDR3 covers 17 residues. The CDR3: CASSSPEAGVFSYEQYF. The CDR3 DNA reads TGTGCCAGCAGCTCTCCAGAAGCGGGGGTCTTCTCCTACGAGCAGTACTTC. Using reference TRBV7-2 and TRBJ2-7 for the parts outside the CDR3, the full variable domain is GAGVSQSPSNKVTEKGKDVELRCDPISGHTALYWYRQSLGQGLEFLIYFQGNSAPDKSGLPSDRFSAERTGGSVSTLTIQRTQQEDSAVYLCASSSPEAGVFSYEQYFGPGTRLTVT.

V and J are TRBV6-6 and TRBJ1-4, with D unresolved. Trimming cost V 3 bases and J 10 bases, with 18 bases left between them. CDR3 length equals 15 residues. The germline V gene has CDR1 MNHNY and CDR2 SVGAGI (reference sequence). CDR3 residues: CASSYNGPRATKLFF. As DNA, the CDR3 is TGTGCCAGCAGTTATAATGGTCCGCGAGCCACAAAACTGTTTTTT.

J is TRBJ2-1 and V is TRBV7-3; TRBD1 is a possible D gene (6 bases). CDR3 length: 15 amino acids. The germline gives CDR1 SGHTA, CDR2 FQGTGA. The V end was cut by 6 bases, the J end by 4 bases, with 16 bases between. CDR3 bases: TGTGCCAGCAGTAAAGCAGGGGAAGTGTACAATGAGCAGTTCTTC. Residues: CASSKAGEVYNEQFF. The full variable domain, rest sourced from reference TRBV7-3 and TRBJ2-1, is GAGVSQTPSNKVTEKGKYVELRCDPISGHTALYWYRQSLGQGPEFLIYFQGTGAADDSGLPNDRFFAVRPEGSVSTLKIQRTERGDSAVYLCASSKAGEVYNEQFFGPGTRLTVL.

Here the CDR3 reads CASTGRGDTQYF. Written as DNA, the CDR3 is TGTGCCAGCACGGGTAGGGGAGATACGCAGTATTTT. The chain has TRBV6-5 and TRBJ2-3; the D gene is possibly TRBD1 (5 bases). From germline, CDR1 is MNHEY and CDR2 SVGAGI. Trimming removed 7 bases at V and 5 bases at J, with 10 bases between. The CDR3 totals 12 residues.

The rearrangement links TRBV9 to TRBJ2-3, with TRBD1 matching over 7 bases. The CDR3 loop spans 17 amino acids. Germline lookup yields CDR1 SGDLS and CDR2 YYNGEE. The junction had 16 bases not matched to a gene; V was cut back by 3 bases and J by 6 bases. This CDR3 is CASSAPVQGSVSDTQYF. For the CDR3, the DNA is TGTGCCAGCAGCGCTCCGGTACAGGGGTCAGTATCGGATACGCAGTATTTT.

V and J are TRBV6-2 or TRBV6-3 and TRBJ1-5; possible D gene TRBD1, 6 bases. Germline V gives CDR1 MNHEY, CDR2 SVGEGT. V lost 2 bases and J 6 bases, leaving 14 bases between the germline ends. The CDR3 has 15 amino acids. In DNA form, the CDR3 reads TGTGCCAGCAGTTACCTGGACCGCAGGGGTCAGCCCCAGCATTTT. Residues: CASSYLDRRGQPQHF.

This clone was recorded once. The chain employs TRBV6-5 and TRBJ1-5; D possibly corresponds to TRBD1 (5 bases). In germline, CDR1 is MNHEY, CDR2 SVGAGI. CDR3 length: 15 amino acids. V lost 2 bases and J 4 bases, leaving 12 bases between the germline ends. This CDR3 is CASSYMAGRNQPQHF. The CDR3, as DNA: TGTGCCAGCAGTTACATGGCAGGGCGGAATCAGCCCCAGCATTTT.

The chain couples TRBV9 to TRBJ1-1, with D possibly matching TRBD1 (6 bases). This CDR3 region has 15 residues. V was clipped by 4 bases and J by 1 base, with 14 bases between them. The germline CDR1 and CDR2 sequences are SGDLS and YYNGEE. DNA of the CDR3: TGTGCCAGCAGCCCCCGGACAGACCCGAACACTGAAGCTTTCTTT. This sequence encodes CASSPRTDPNTEAFF.

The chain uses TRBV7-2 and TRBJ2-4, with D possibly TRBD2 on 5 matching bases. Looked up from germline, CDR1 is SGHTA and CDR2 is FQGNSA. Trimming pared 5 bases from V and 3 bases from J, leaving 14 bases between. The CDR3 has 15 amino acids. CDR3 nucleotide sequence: TGTGCCAGCAGCCCGGGTGGGAGCGGCAAAAACATTCAGTACTTC. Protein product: CASSPGGSGKNIQYF.

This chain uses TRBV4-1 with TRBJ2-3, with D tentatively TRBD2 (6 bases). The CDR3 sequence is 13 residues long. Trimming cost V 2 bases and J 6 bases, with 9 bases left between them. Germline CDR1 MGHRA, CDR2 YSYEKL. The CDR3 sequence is CASSQRDWDTQYF. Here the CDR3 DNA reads TGCGCCAGCAGCCAAAGGGACTGGGATACGCAGTATTTT.

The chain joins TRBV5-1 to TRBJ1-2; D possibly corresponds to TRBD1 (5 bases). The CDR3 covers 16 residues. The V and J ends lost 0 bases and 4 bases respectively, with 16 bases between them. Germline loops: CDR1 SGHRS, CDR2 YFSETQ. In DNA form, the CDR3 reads TGCGCCAGCAGCTTGGAACCCGGGGGGTTCCTCTATGGCTACACCTTC. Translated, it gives CASSLEPGGFLYGYTF.

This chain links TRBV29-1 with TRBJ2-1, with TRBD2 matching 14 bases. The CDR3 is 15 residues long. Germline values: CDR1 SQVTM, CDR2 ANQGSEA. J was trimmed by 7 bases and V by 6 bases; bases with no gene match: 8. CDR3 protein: CSVGKTSGGANEQFF. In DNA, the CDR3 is TGCAGCGTGGGAAAGACTAGCGGGGGGGCAAATGAGCAGTTCTTC.